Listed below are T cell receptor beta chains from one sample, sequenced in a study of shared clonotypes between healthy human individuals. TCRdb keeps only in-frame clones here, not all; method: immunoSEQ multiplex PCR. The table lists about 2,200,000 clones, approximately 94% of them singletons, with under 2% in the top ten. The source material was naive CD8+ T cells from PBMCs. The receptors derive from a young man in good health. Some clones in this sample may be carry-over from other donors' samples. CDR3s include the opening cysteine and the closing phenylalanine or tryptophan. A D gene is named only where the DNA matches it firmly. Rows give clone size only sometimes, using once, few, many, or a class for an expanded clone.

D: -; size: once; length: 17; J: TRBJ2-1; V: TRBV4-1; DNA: TGCGCCAGCAGCCAAGATCCGGGTAGGGAATCCTACAATGAGCAGTTCTTC; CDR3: CASSQDPGRESYNEQFF
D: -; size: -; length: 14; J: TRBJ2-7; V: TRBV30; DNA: TGTGCCTGGATGTTGAACAGGCGCTCCTACGAGCAGTACTTC; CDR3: CAWMLNRRSYEQYF
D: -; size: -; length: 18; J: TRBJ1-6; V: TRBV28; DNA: TGTGCCAGCAGCCGGAGACAAGGCCCTCTGTCCACGGATTCACCCCTCCACTTT; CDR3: CASSRRQGPLSTDSPLHF
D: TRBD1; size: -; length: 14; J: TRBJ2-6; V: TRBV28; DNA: TGTGCCAGCACCAGGGGGTCTGGGGCCAACGTCCTGACTTTC; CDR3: CASTRGSGANVLTF
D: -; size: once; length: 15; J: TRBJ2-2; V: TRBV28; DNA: TGTGCCAGCAGCCTAACAGGGGAGGGCACCGGGGAGCTGTTTTTT; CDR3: CASSLTGEGTGELFF
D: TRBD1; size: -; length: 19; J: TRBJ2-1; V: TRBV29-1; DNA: TGCAGCGTTGAGGCGCTTCCCGGTTTGGACAGGGAACCGTACAATGAGCAGTTCTTC; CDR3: CSVEALPGLDREPYNEQFF
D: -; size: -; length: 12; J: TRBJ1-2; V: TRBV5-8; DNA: TGTGCCAGCAGCTTGCCCAGCGGTGGCTACACCTTC; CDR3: CASSLPSGGYTF
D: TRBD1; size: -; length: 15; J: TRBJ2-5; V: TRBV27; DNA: TGTGCCAGCAGTAATACAGGGGGCGGAGGAGAGACCCAGTACTTC; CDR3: CASSNTGGGGETQYF
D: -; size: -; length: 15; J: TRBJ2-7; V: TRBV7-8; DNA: TGTGCCAGCAGCCACCAGCAGGGATTTTCCTACGAGCAGTACTTC; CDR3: CASSHQQGFSYEQYF
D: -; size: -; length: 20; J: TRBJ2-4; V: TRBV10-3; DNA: TGTGCCATCAGTGAGATCGTTGTCCCTAAGACGGGTCTAGCCAAAAACATTCAGTACTTC; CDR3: CAISEIVVPKTGLAKNIQYF
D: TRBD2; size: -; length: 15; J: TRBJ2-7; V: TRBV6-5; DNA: TGTGCCAGCAGTTACTCAGGGGCGGGAGGCTACGAGCAGTACTTC; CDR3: CASSYSGAGGYEQYF
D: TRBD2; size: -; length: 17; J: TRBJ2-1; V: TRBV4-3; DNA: TGCGCCAGCAGCATATCCACCCGACTAGCGGGAGACAATGAGCAGTTCTTC; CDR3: CASSISTRLAGDNEQFF
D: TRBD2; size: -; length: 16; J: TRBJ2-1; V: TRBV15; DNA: TGTGCCACCAGCAGAGGACTAGCGGGAGTTTCGGATGAGCAGTTCTTC; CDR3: CATSRGLAGVSDEQFF
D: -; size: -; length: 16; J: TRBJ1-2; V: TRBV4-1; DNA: TGCGCCAGCCTCCCGGGAGGGGGTCTAGGTAGCTATGGCTACACCTTC; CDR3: CASLPGGGLGSYGYTF
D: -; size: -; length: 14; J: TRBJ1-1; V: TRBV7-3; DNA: TGTGCCAGCAGCTTACGGGGACGGAACACTGAAGCTTTCTTT; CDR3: CASSLRGRNTEAFF
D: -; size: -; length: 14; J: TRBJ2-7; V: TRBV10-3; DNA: TGTGCCATCAGAGGTCCAGGCCCATCCTACGAGCAGTACTTC; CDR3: CAIRGPGPSYEQYF
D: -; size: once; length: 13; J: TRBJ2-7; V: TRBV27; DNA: TGTGCCAGCAGTTCGCCGACTAGTGCCGAGCAGTACTTC; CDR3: CASSSPTSAEQYF
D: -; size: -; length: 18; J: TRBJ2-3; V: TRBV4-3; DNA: TGCGCCAGCAGCCAAGTCGGATTCGAACACTCAAAGGTAGATACGCAGTATTTT; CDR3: CASSQVGFEHSKVDTQYF
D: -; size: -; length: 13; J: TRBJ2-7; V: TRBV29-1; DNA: TGCAGCGGAGGGGCAGGGCCCTCCTACGAGCAGTACTTC; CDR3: CSGGAGPSYEQYF
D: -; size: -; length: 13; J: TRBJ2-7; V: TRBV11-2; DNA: TGTGCCAGCAGCGTTGGGACCACCTACGAGCAGTACTTC; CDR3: CASSVGTTYEQYF
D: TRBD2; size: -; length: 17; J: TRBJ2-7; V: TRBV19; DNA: TGTGCCAGTAGTATGGGCCGAGCGGGAGGTATCTCCTACGAGCAGTACTTC; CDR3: CASSMGRAGGISYEQYF
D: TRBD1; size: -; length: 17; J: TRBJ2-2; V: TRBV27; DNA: TGTGCCAGCAGTGAGTCACCCGGGACAGGGGAAGTCGGGGAGCTGTTTTTT; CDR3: CASSESPGTGEVGELFF
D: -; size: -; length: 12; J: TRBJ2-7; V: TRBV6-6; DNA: TGTGCCAGCAGATCGGACACCGGGGAACAGTACTTC; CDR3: CASRSDTGEQYF
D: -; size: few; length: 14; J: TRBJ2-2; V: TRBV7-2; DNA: TGTGCCAGCAGCTTAGAGAGGGTTTCCGGGGAGCTGTTTTTT; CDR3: CASSLERVSGELFF
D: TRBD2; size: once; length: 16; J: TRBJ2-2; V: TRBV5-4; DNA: TGTGCCAGCAGCTTGAGGCGGGAGTTGGGCACCGGGGAGCTGTTTTTT; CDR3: CASSLRRELGTGELFF
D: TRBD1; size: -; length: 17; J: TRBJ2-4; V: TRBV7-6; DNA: TGTGCCAGCAGCTTAGCGAAGGGACAGGGGTACAAAAACATTCAGTACTTC; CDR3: CASSLAKGQGYKNIQYF
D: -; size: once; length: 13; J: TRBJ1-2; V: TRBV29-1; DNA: TGCAGCGCGGGGGGGCTCTCGTTTTATGGCTACACCTTC; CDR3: CSAGGLSFYGYTF
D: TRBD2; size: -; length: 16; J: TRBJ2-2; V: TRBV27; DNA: TGTGCCAGCAGTTGGAGACTAGCGGGAGGGGCCGGGGAGCTGTTTTTT; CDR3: CASSWRLAGGAGELFF
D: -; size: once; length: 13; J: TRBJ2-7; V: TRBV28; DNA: TGTGCCAGCAGCCCCCTAGGAGGCTACGAGCAGTACTTC; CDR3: CASSPLGGYEQYF
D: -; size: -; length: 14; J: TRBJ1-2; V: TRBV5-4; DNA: TGTGCCAGCAGCGTCAGACAGGCCTACTATGGCTACACCTTC; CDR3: CASSVRQAYYGYTF
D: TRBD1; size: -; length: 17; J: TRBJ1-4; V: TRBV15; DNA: TGTGCCACCAGCAGACCAAATCTGGGACAGGCTAATGAAAAACTGTTTTTT; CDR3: CATSRPNLGQANEKLFF
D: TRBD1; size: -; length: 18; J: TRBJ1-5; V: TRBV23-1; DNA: TGCGCCAGCCCCCATCGAGGGACAGGGGGCTTGGATTGTCAGCCCCAGCATTTT; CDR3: CASPHRGTGGLDCQPQHF
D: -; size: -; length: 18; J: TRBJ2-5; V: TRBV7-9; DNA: TGTGCCAGCAGCTTAGATTACAGGGCCGACGGTGGGTCGGAGACCCAGTACTTC; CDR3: CASSLDYRADGGSETQYF
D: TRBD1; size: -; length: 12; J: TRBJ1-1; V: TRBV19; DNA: TGTGCCAGTAGTATGTCAGGACAGGGTCTCATCTTT; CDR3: CASSMSGQGLIF
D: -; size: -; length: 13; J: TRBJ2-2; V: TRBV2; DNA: TGTGCCAGCACCGGTGATTGGATCGGGGAGCTGTTTTTT; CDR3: CASTGDWIGELFF
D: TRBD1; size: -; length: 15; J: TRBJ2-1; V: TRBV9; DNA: TGTGCCAGCAGCGTCCCGGGACAGGGCCACAATGAGCAGTTCTTC; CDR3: CASSVPGQGHNEQFF
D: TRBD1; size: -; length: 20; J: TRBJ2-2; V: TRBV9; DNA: TGTGCCAGCAGCGTAGCTCTGGCCCCCGACAGGGGGCTAGGCACCGGGGAGCTGTTTTTT; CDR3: CASSVALAPDRGLGTGELFF
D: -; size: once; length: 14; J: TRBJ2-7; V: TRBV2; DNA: TGTGCCAGCAGTGCGGCAGGACAAGCCTACGAGCAGTACTTC; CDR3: CASSAAGQAYEQYF
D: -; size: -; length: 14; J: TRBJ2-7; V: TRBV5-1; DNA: TGCGCCAGCAGCTTGGACCAGGGGCTGGGCGAGCAGTACTTC; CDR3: CASSLDQGLGEQYF
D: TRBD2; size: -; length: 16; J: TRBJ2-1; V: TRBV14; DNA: TGTGCCAGCAGCCAATTGGGAGGGGCTGCCTACAATGAGCAGTTCTTC; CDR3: CASSQLGGAAYNEQFF
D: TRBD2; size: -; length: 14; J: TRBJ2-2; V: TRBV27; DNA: TGTGCCAGCAGCCTAGCGGGAGGCACCGGGGAGCTGTTTTTT; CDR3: CASSLAGGTGELFF
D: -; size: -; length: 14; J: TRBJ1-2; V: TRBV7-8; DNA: TGTGCCAGCAGCTCACGCGGGGATGACTATGGCTACACCTTC; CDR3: CASSSRGDDYGYTF
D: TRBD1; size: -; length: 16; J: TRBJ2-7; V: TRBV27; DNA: TGTGCCAGCAGTAGAACCCGTGTACAGGGGTCCTACGAGCAGTACTTC; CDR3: CASSRTRVQGSYEQYF
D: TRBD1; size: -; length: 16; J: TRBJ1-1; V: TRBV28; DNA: TGTGCCAGCAGCCTTTTCAGGCAGGGGGTGAACACTGAAGCTTTCTTT; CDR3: CASSLFRQGVNTEAFF
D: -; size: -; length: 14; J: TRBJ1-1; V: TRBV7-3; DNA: TGTGCCAGCAGCTCGGGACACCCGAACACTGAAGCTTTCTTT; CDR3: CASSSGHPNTEAFF